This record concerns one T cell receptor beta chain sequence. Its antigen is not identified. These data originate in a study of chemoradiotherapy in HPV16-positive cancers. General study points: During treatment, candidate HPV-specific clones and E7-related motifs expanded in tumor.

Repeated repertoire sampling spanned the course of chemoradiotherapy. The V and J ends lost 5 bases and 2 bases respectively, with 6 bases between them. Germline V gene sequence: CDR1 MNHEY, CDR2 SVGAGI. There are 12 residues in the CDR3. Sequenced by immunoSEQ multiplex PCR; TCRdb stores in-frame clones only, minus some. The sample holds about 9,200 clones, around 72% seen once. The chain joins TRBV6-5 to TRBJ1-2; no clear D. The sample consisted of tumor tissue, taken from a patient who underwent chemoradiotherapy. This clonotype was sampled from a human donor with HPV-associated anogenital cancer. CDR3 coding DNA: TGTGCCAGCAGTAACACAAACTATGGCTACACCTTC. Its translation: CASSNTNYGYTF.